This T cell receptor (beta chain) was captured in a study of technical replicates of blood from a few donors. The data were produced by immunoSEQ multiplex PCR, yet TCRdb's version contains in-frame clones alone and is incomplete. The data hold approximately 100,000 clones, with 96% observed a single time. This CDR3 contains 17 residues. Germline V lookup: CDR1 MGHRA, CDR2 YSYEKL. V was clipped by 2 bases and J by 2 bases, with 19 bases between them. Sequencing was carried out using T cells isolated from PBMCs. The TCR sequence derives from a human donor in good health. This chain uses TRBV4-1 with TRBJ2-7; D might be TRBD2 (6 bases). The chain's CDR3 is CASSQPRLGIEAYEQYF. In DNA form, the CDR3 reads TGCGCCAGCAGCCAACCGAGACTAGGAATCGAGGCCTACGAGCAGTACTTC.